A single sample is the source of the 30 T cell receptor beta chains below, sequenced in a study of cytomegalovirus exposure and HLA in healthy donors. PCR was performed using 60 Vbeta and 13 Jbeta primers. Using immunoSEQ multiplex PCR, the repertoire was profiled, and TCRdb retains in-frame clones only, with some absent. Of about 160,000 clones in the sample, roughly 76% were seen once. Sequenced sample: PBMCs. Receptors were obtained from a woman in her forties or fifties in good health and CMV-seronegative.

The J gene is TRBJ2-1, the V gene TRBV9, with D possibly TRBD1 on 7 matching bases. Looked up from germline, CDR1 is SGDLS and CDR2 is YYNGEE. The V gene lost 3 bases and the J gene lost 13 bases, with 20 bases spanning the gap. The CDR3 is made up of 14 amino acids. The CDR3 DNA reads TGTGCCAGCAGCGGACACCCGCGGGACAGTAAACAGTTCTTC. It yields the protein CASSGHPRDSKQFF.

The chain carries TRBV2 and TRBJ1-4; D unresolved. Germline V lookup: CDR1 SNHLY, CDR2 FYNNEI. Deletions cut 8 bases from V and 10 bases from J, with 11 bases between. The CDR3 runs 11 residues. CDR3 DNA sequence: TGTGCCAGCGGCCCAGAGGGAAAACTGTTTTTT. The encoded protein is CASGPEGKLFF.

This chain joins TRBV27 and TRBJ2-7; a weak D match, TRBD1 (5 bases). V shed 6 bases and J shed 1 base, with 10 bases lying between them. The length of the CDR3 is 13 residues. Germline values: CDR1 MNHEY, CDR2 SMNVEV (reference sequence). CDR3 sequence reads: CASSQGGSYEQYF. The DNA for the CDR3 is TGTGCCAGCAGCCAGGGCGGATCCTACGAGCAGTACTTC.

This chain connects TRBV10-3 to TRBJ1-6, with 12 bases that match TRBD1. In germline, CDR1 is ENHRY, CDR2 SYGVKD. The length of the CDR3 is 19 residues. Trimming at V came to 8 bases and at J to 7 bases, leaving 18 bases not matched to a gene. The CDR3 spells CAISRLLPGTGGENSPLHF. The CDR3 DNA reads TGTGCCATCTCCCGTCTCCTCCCCGGGACAGGGGGCGAGAATTCACCCCTCCACTTT.

The sample holds a few counts of this clone. V gene TRBV7-3 combines with J gene TRBJ2-6; a weak D match, TRBD2 (6 bases). Germline CDR1 and CDR2: SGHTA and FQGTGA. Trimming took off 5 bases at V and 2 bases at J, with 16 bases between the two ends. This CDR3 comprises 17 residues. The CDR3, as DNA: TGTGCCAGCAGCCGCAGGGCGGGGAGCGCTGGGGCCAACGTCCTGACTTTC. Amino acid sequence: CASSRRAGSAGANVLTF.

V usage is TRBV27 and J usage is TRBJ1-4, with TRBD1 identical over 7 bases. Losses at the gene ends were 6 bases for V and 7 bases for J; bases not matched to a gene: 8. Germline V gene data show CDR1 as MNHEY and CDR2 as SMNVEV (reference sequence). This CDR3 region has 14 residues. CDR3 protein: CASRSLGTAEKLFF. DNA for the CDR3: TGTGCCAGCAGGTCCCTTGGGACAGCTGAAAAACTGTTTTTT.

The chain has TRBV5-1 and TRBJ2-1, with D possibly being TRBD2 (6 bases). Germline CDR1 SGHRS, CDR2 YFSETQ. V was cut by 1 base and J by 5 bases, with 19 bases left in between. This CDR3 has 17 residues. The CDR3 sequence: CASSLQPPGGRDNEQFF. CDR3 coding DNA: TGCGCCAGCAGCTTGCAGCCTCCCGGGGGACGGGACAATGAGCAGTTCTTC. Drawing the rest from reference TRBV5-1 and TRBJ2-1, the complete variable domain is KAGVTQTPRYLIKTRGQQVTLSCSPISGHRSVSWYQQTPGQGLQFLFEYFSETQRNKGNFPGRFSGRQFSNSRSEMNVSTLELGDSALYLCASSLQPPGGRDNEQFFGPGTRLTVL.

The table lists this clone with a few counts. V usage is TRBV6-5 and J usage is TRBJ2-4, with 13 bases matching TRBD2. Germline V CDR1 and CDR2: MNHEY, SVGAGI. The CDR3 is made up of 14 amino acids. Trimming took 5 bases from V and 8 from J; bases not matched to a gene: 3. This chain's CDR3 is CASSPTSGGYIQYF. In DNA, the CDR3 is TGTGCCAGCAGTCCGACTAGCGGGGGGTACATTCAGTACTTC.

The V call is TRBV6-4, the J call TRBJ1-1, with unresolved D. Germline V gene sequence: CDR1 MRHNA, CDR2 SNTAGT. Between the trimmed V and J ends, which lost 6 bases and 4 bases, there was a span of 12 bases. The CDR3 is 13 residues long. This chain's CDR3 is CASSFQVTTEAFF. The DNA of the CDR3 is TGTGCCAGCAGCTTTCAGGTCACCACTGAAGCTTTCTTT.

The genes are TRBV5-1 and TRBJ2-3; unclear D gene. The V gene's germline CDR1 is SGHRS and CDR2 YFSETQ. The CDR3 runs to 14 residues. The germline V and J ends were trimmed by 4 bases and 4 bases, with 13 bases remaining between them. The CDR3 reads CASSPVKRADTQYF. The CDR3 DNA reads as TGCGCCAGCAGCCCGGTGAAGCGTGCAGATACGCAGTATTTT. Together with reference TRBV5-1 and TRBJ2-3, the CDR3 gives the full variable domain: KAGVTQTPRYLIKTRGQQVTLSCSPISGHRSVSWYQQTPGQGLQFLFEYFSETQRNKGNFPGRFSGRQFSNSRSEMNVSTLELGDSALYLCASSPVKRADTQYFGPGTRLTVL.

In this sample, this clone turned up a few times. This chain connects TRBV7-9 to TRBJ1-6, with 8 bases aligning to TRBD1. There are 16 residues in the CDR3. Germline CDR1 SEHNR, CDR2 FQNEAQ (reference sequence). Trimming removed 4 bases from V and 6 bases from J; junction bases left unmatched: 8. This CDR3 is CASSYGTGLLNSPLHF. Here the CDR3 DNA reads TGTGCCAGCAGCTATGGGACAGGCTTACTTAATTCACCCCTCCACTTT.

The rearrangement joins TRBV5-5 to TRBJ2-5; no definite D call. The ends were cut back, 0 bases at V and 1 base at J, with 4 bases in the middle. The germline CDR1 and CDR2 sequences are SGHKS and YYEKEE (reference sequence). This CDR3 comprises 13 residues. The CDR3 reads CASSLGSQETQYF. CDR3 nucleotide sequence: TGTGCCAGCAGCTTGGGCAGCCAAGAGACCCAGTACTTC.

The chain employs TRBV7-9 and TRBJ2-2, with D perhaps TRBD1 (5 bases). Deletions cut 5 bases from V and 7 bases from J, with 14 bases between. This CDR3 region has 14 residues. Per germline, CDR1 SEHNR and CDR2 FQNEAQ (reference sequence). CDR3 nucleotides: TGTGCCAGCAGCCCCGTAGACAGCCGCGGGGAGCTGTTTTTT. Its translation: CASSPVDSRGELFF.

This chain's CDR3 is CASSRQSLNTEAFF. The CDR3 coding sequence is TGTGCCAGCAGCCGACAGAGCCTGAACACTGAAGCTTTCTTT. The chain uses TRBV5-5 and TRBJ1-1, with D perhaps TRBD1 (5 bases). The CDR3 length is 14 residues. V dropped 4 bases and J dropped 0 bases, with 10 bases sitting between them. Germline V CDR1 and CDR2: SGHKS, YYEKEE (reference sequence). The full variable domain, with the rest looked up from reference TRBV5-5 and TRBJ1-1, is DAGVTQSPTHLIKTRGQQVTLRCSPISGHKSVSWYQQVLGQGPQFIFQYYEKEERGRGNFPDRFSARQFPNYSSELNVNALLLGDSALYLCASSRQSLNTEAFFGQGTRLTVV.

The chain recombines TRBV28 with TRBJ2-5; 9 nucleotides agree with TRBD1. The V segment lost 6 bases and the J segment 4 bases; nucleotides outside the gene matches: 9. The germline CDR1 and CDR2 sequences are MDHEN and SYDVKM. CDR3 length: 15 amino acids. The CDR3 DNA reads as TGTGCCAGCAGACTAGGGACAGGGTCATCAGAGACCCAGTACTTC. This codes for CASRLGTGSSETQYF.

The chain combines TRBV5-1 with TRBJ1-6; D perhaps matches TRBD1 (6 bases). Trimming shortened V by 4 bases and J by 14 bases, and 25 bases separated the two germline ends. CDR3 length: 16 amino acids. CDR1 is SGHRS and CDR2 is YFSETQ in the germline V gene. The CDR3 nucleotides read TGCGCCAGCAGCCCACTGGGGGGGACAAACGGAAGGACCCTCCACTTT. The encoded protein is CASSPLGGTNGRTLHF.

This clone was seen once. CDR3 amino acids: CASSYGLGQVETQYF. CDR3 nucleotides: TGTGCCAGCAGTTACGGTCTAGGTCAAGTAGAGACCCAGTACTTC. V usage is TRBV6-5 and J usage is TRBJ2-5; no clear D. V shed 2 bases and J shed 4 bases, with 14 bases lying between them. CDR1 and CDR2 from the germline V gene are MNHEY and SVGAGI. There are 15 residues in the CDR3.

This chain connects TRBV18 to TRBJ2-5, with D maybe TRBD1 (5 bases). The V and J ends lost 2 bases and 3 bases respectively, with 10 bases between them. Germline CDR1 reads KGHSH; CDR2 reads LQKENI. CDR3 size: 14 residues. CDR3 nucleotide sequence: TGTGCCAGCTCACCAAATAGCAGGGAAGAGACCCAGTACTTC. Translated, it gives CASSPNSREETQYF.

V and J are TRBV27 and TRBJ2-3; 8 bases line up with TRBD1. The CDR3 has 17 residues. With 5 bases clipped from V and 3 bases from J, the junction kept 13 bases outside the gene matches. Germline V CDR1 and CDR2: MNHEY, SMNVEV (reference sequence). The CDR3 loop reads CASSLYLSGGGTDTQYF. The CDR3 bases are TGTGCCAGCAGTCTCTATCTCTCAGGGGGCGGGACAGATACGCAGTATTTT.

The chain combines TRBV7-2 with TRBJ1-2, with D possibly matching TRBD1 (6 bases). CDR1 and CDR2 (germline): SGHTA, FQGNSA. The CDR3 is 13 residues long. With 6 bases removed from V and 8 bases from J, the gap between germline ends came to 16 bases. In DNA, the CDR3 is TGTGCCAGCAGTTGGGCAGGGGAGGGCGGCTACACCTTC. Its protein is CASSWAGEGGYTF.

CDR3: CASSQDFTASGNTIYF. The CDR3 DNA sequence: TGCGCCAGCAGCCAAGATTTTACAGCCTCTGGAAACACCATATATTTT. The chain employs TRBV4-3 and TRBJ1-3; no definite D call. Between the trimmed V and J ends, which lost 0 bases and 0 bases, there was a span of 9 bases. The CDR3 spans 16 residues. In germline, CDR1 is LGHNA, CDR2 YSLEER.

V gene TRBV19 combines with J gene TRBJ1-5; a weak D match, TRBD1 (5 bases). This CDR3 contains 15 residues. The germline CDR1 and CDR2 sequences are LNHDA and SQIVND (reference sequence). V was cut by 3 bases and J by 1 base, with 10 bases left in between. The CDR3 spells CASSIKAGSNQPQHF. Here the CDR3 DNA reads TGTGCCAGTAGTATCAAGGCAGGGAGCAATCAGCCCCAGCATTTT.

This clone was picked up a small number of times. The V call is TRBV30, the J call TRBJ2-7; 11 positions agree with TRBD2. This CDR3 has 14 amino acids. Trimming cost V 2 bases and J 3 bases; bases outside gene matches: 3. Germline-derived CDR1 and CDR2 are GTSNPN and SVGIG (reference sequence). CDR3 region: CAWSTTSGSYEQYF. DNA of the CDR3: TGTGCCTGGAGTACCACTAGCGGGAGCTACGAGCAGTACTTC. Full variable domain (remainder filled in from reference TRBV30 and TRBJ2-7): SQTIHQWPATLVQPVGSPLSLECTVEGTSNPNLYWYRQAAGRGLQLLFYSVGIGQISSEVPQNLSASRPQDRQFILSSKKLLLSDSGFYLCAWSTTSGSYEQYFGPGTRLTVT.

This chain links TRBV13 with TRBJ2-1; tentative D call: TRBD2 (8 bases). Germline CDR1 reads PRHDT; CDR2 reads FYEKMQ (reference sequence). The CDR3 totals 15 residues. Trimming removed 5 bases at V and 7 bases at J, with 18 bases between. The DNA of the CDR3 is TGTGCCAGCAGCAAGGGGGCGGGAGGAGTGAATGAGCAGTTCTTC. Its translation: CASSKGAGGVNEQFF.

CDR3 nucleotides: TGTGCCAGCAGCTCCCCTAGTACTGACCCCGAGCGGGGCGAGCAGTACTTC. Translating it yields CASSSPSTDPERGEQYF. The V gene is TRBV13, the J gene TRBJ2-7; 7 positions match TRBD2. The germline V gene has CDR1 PRHDT and CDR2 FYEKMQ (reference sequence). After removal of 4 bases from V and 6 bases from J, the junction contained 18 bases not matched to a gene. This CDR3 is 17 amino acids long.

J is TRBJ1-1 and V is TRBV6-5, with D possibly being TRBD1 (6 bases). The V and J ends lost 2 bases and 1 base respectively, with 8 bases between them. Germline CDR1 MNHEY, CDR2 SVGAGI. The CDR3 is 14 amino acids. The CDR3 region has the DNA TGTGCCAGCAGTTACGGGGGCGCGAACACTGAAGCTTTCTTT. Translated: CASSYGGANTEAFF.

This CDR3 is CASSLAPGLAVYNEQFF. CDR3 bases: TGTGCCAGCAGCTTAGCGCCGGGACTAGCGGTTTACAATGAGCAGTTCTTC. The V and J genes are TRBV7-2 and TRBJ2-1, with TRBD2 matching over 11 bases. The CDR3 length is 17 residues. With 0 bases clipped from V and 4 bases from J, the junction kept 5 bases outside the gene matches. Germline CDR1 and CDR2: SGHTA and FQGNSA.

The chain carries TRBV7-9 and TRBJ1-1, with TRBD1 matching over 7 bases. CDR1 and CDR2 (germline): SEHNR, FQNEAQ (reference sequence). The CDR3 sequence is 15 residues long. The CDR3 bases are TGTTCCATCCAAAACTCCGGGACAGCGATGCTTGAAGCTTTCTTT. Protein product: CSIQNSGTAMLEAFF. Full variable domain (rest looked up from reference TRBV7-9 and TRBJ1-1): DTGVSQNPRHKITKRGQNVTFRCDPISEHNRLYWYRQTLGQGPEFLTYFQNEAQLEKSRLLSDRFSAERPKGSFSTLEIQRTEQGDSAMYLCSIQNSGTAMLEAFFGQGTRLTVV.

The CDR3, as DNA: TGTGCCTCCCGAGGCAGGGATACTAAAGCTTTCTTT. Amino acid sequence: CASRGRDTKAFF. The rearrangement joins TRBV6-5 to TRBJ1-1; tentative D call: TRBD1 (5 bases). The CDR3 consists of 12 residues. The V end lost 11 bases, the J end lost 9 bases, and 19 bases lay between the germline ends. Per germline, CDR1 MNHEY and CDR2 SVGAGI.

CDR3 in amino acids: CASRGDEQYF. The DNA for the CDR3 is TGCGCCAGCAGAGGAGACGAGCAGTACTTC. This chain connects TRBV10-2 to TRBJ2-5; no firm D call. The J call is uncertain, as TRBJ2-7 better fits the DNA end. The CDR3 covers 10 residues. The V gene's germline CDR1 is WSHSY and CDR2 SAAADI.